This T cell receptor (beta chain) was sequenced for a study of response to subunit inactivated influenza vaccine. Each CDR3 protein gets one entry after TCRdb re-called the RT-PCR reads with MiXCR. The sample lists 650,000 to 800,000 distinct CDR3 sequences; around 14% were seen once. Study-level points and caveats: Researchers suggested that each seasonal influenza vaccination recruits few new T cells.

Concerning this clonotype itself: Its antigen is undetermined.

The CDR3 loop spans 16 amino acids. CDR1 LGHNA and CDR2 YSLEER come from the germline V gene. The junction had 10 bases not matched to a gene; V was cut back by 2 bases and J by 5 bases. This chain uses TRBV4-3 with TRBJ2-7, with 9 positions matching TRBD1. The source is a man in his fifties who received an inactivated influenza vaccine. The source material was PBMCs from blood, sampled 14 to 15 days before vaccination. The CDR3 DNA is TGCGCCAGCAGCCAACATTGGCTAAGGACAGGGGACGAGCAGTACTTC. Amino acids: CASSQHWLRTGDEQYF.